This entry lists 19 T cell receptor beta chains sequenced from one sample in a study of PD-1 blockade in classical Hodgkin lymphoma. Indicated time point: cycle 4 day 1 (C4D1), after 5 to 7 weeks of nivolumab. Every patient experienced relapse after autologous stem cell transplantation, and brentuximab vedotin exposure varied. Negative magnetic selection isolated CD4+ T cells from thawed PBMCs. TCRdb's table, derived via immunoSEQ multiplex PCR, lists solely in-frame clones and lacks some. Here the sample spans around 30,000 clones, more than 85% being singletons. The sample in question was CD4+ T cells from blood, obtained before the fourth cycle of nivolumab. Every receptor here comes from a human donor with classical Hodgkin lymphoma.

This rearrangement joins TRBV25-1 to TRBJ1-2; 7 nucleotides align to TRBD1. This CDR3 is built from 14 residues. The germline CDR1 and CDR2 sequences are MGHDK and SYGVNS. V dropped 2 bases and J dropped 4; count of bases not matched to a gene: 4. In DNA, the CDR3 is TGTGCCAGCAGTGAACAGGGGGTCGGCTATGGCTACACCTTC. Translation: CASSEQGVGYGYTF.

This chain joins TRBV19 and TRBJ1-2; 7 bases are a match to TRBD1. After removal of 4 bases from V and 2 bases from J, the junction contained 1 base not matched to a gene. Germline V gives CDR1 LNHDA, CDR2 SQIVND (reference sequence). CDR3 length equals 13 residues. The CDR3 DNA follows: TGTGCCAGTAGTACAGGGGGGAACTATGGCTACACCTTC. Translating gives CASSTGGNYGYTF.

The CDR3 nucleotides are TGTGCCTGGAGTAGACAGGGGGTCGGTGGAAACACCATATATTTT. Translation: CAWSRQGVGGNTIYF. V gene TRBV30 combines with J gene TRBJ1-3; TRBD1 matches at 9 bases. The V gene's germline CDR1 is GTSNPN and CDR2 SVGIG (reference sequence). The trim removed 2 bases at V and 3 bases at J, leaving 5 bases unmatched. CDR3 length equals 15 residues. The variable domain in full, completed from reference TRBV30 and TRBJ1-3, reads SQTIHQWPATLVQPVGSPLSLECTVEGTSNPNLYWYRQAAGRGLQLLFYSVGIGQISSEVPQNLSASRPQDRQFILSSKKLLLSDSGFYLCAWSRQGVGGNTIYFGEGSWLTVV.

J is TRBJ1-1 and V is TRBV7-9; D gene ambiguous. Trimming left V 6 bases short and J 0 bases short, with 8 bases between. Per the germline V gene, CDR1 is SEHNR and CDR2 is FQNEAQ (reference sequence). The CDR3 spans 13 residues. This chain's CDR3 is CASSYQMNTEAFF. In nucleotides, the CDR3 is TGTGCCAGCAGTTACCAGATGAACACTGAAGCTTTCTTT.

The chain combines TRBV6-1 with TRBJ1-5; D is perhaps TRBD1 (5 bases). V lost 5 bases and J 3 bases, leaving 14 bases between the germline ends. The germline gives CDR1 MNHNS, CDR2 SASEGT. CDR3 size: 15 residues. The CDR3 reads CASSRSDSYNQPQHF. Here the CDR3 DNA reads TGTGCCAGCAGTAGGTCCGACAGCTACAATCAGCCCCAGCATTTT.

This chain uses TRBV11-2 with TRBJ1-3, with D perhaps matching TRBD1 (6 bases). The CDR3 length is 17 residues. V was clipped by 1 base and J by 0 bases, with 13 bases between them. The V gene's germline CDR1 is SGHAT and CDR2 FQNNGV. The CDR3 DNA is TGTGCCAGCAGCTTAGCCTTCGGACAGAGCTCTGGAAACACCATATATTTT. The encoded protein is CASSLAFGQSSGNTIYF.

The V and J genes are TRBV7-8 and TRBJ2-7, with D possibly matching TRBD1 (6 bases). The CDR3 runs to 12 residues. The V end was cut by 5 bases, the J end by 3 bases, with 8 bases between. Germline V gene data show CDR1 as SGHVS and CDR2 as FQNEAQ. As DNA, the CDR3 is TGTGCCAGCAGCACGACAGGCTACGAGCAGTACTTC. Translating it yields CASSTTGYEQYF. Supplemented by reference TRBV7-8 and TRBJ2-7, the full variable domain reads GAGVSQSPRYKVAKRGQDVALRCDPISGHVSLFWYQQALGQGPEFLTYFQNEAQLDKSGLPSDRFFAERPEGSVSTLKIQRTQQEDSAVYLCASSTTGYEQYFGPGTRLTVT.

This clone was found once. The CDR3 nucleotides read TGTGCCAGCAGTCCGGGACTAGCAGGCTACAATGAGCAGTTCTTC. Its translation is CASSPGLAGYNEQFF. The genes are TRBV28 and TRBJ2-1; 9 bases match TRBD2. The CDR3 consists of 15 residues. Germline assignment: CDR1 MDHEN and CDR2 SYDVKM. Germline trimming cut 5 bases from V and 3 bases from J; bases unmatched to any gene: 5.

This chain connects TRBV6-6 to TRBJ2-5; the match to TRBD2 covers 7 bases. This CDR3 has 16 amino acids. The germline gives CDR1 MNHNY, CDR2 SVGAGI (reference sequence). V shed 0 bases and J 1 base; nucleotides not matched to a gene: 5. The CDR3 sequence: CASSYSIWGGQETQYF. The DNA for the CDR3 is TGTGCCAGCAGTTACTCGATTTGGGGGGGCCAAGAGACCCAGTACTTC.

V and J are TRBV30 and TRBJ1-3, with no clear D. Germline V gene lookup returns CDR1 GTSNPN and CDR2 SVGIG (reference sequence). V lost 0 bases, J lost 4 bases, and 10 bases lay in between. CDR3 size: 14 residues. In nucleotides, the CDR3 is TGTGCCTGGAGTGTTCGGGCATCAGGAAACACCATATATTTT. Translated: CAWSVRASGNTIYF. The whole variable domain, filled in from reference TRBV30 and TRBJ1-3, reads SQTIHQWPATLVQPVGSPLSLECTVEGTSNPNLYWYRQAAGRGLQLLFYSVGIGQISSEVPQNLSASRPQDRQFILSSKKLLLSDSGFYLCAWSVRASGNTIYFGEGSWLTVV.

The chain carries TRBV5-1 and TRBJ2-7, with 9 positions matching TRBD1. The CDR3 is made up of 15 amino acids. Germline values: CDR1 SGHRS, CDR2 YFSETQ. Trimming took 1 base from V and 3 from J; bases not matched to a gene: 5. CDR3 nucleotide sequence: TGCGCCAGCAGCTTGCTGGGGACAGGGAACTACGAGCAGTACTTC. Translating gives CASSLLGTGNYEQYF.

The chain couples TRBV7-9 to TRBJ2-5, with 9 bases identical to TRBD1. CDR1 and CDR2 from the germline V gene are SEHNR and FQNEAQ (reference sequence). V shed 3 bases and J 4 bases; nucleotides not matched to a gene: 6. The CDR3 totals 15 residues. The CDR3 coding sequence is TGTGCCAGCAGCTTTACAGGGGGCGTGGGAGAGACCCAGTACTTC. Amino acids: CASSFTGGVGETQYF.

The V call is TRBV19, the J call TRBJ2-1; TRBD2 might be the D (5 bases). The length of the CDR3 is 14 residues. Germline CDR1 is LNHDA and CDR2 is SQIVND (reference sequence). Trimming pared 5 bases from V and 3 bases from J, leaving 11 bases between. The CDR3 sequence is CASSSGIVYNEQFF. The CDR3 DNA is TGTGCCAGTAGTTCGGGGATTGTCTACAATGAGCAGTTCTTC.

The chain is built from TRBV28 and TRBJ2-1, with a tentative D call TRBD1 (5 bases). The CDR3 totals 13 residues. Trimming shortened V by 4 bases and J by 12 bases, and 16 bases separated the two germline ends. In germline, CDR1 is MDHEN, CDR2 SYDVKM. CDR3 nucleotide sequence: TGTGCCAGCAGTTCGGACATAAAGTTAGGGCAGTTCTTC. Encoded protein: CASSSDIKLGQFF.

Worth noting for this clone: Mismatch with germline at one junction end may stem from a read error. The gene calls are TRBV5-6 and TRBJ1-4; weak D call: TRBD1 (5 bases). The germline gives CDR1 SGHDT, CDR2 YYEEEE. The CDR3 extends over 13 amino acids. The CDR3 sequence is CASSPGGNPDRSF. In DNA, the CDR3 is TGTGCCAGCAGCCCCGGGGGGAATCCAGATCGGTCTTTT. The complete variable domain, with remaining parts taken from reference TRBV5-6 and TRBJ1-4, reads DAGVTQSPTHLIKTRGQQVTLRCSPKSGHDTVSWYQQALGQGPQFIFQYYEEEERQRGNFPDRFSGHQFPNYSSELNVNALLLGDSALYLCASSPGGNPDRSFGSGTQLSVL.

The chain employs TRBV25-1 and TRBJ2-5, with D perhaps matching TRBD1 or TRBD2 (5 bases each). The CDR3 has 12 amino acids. Germline CDR1 is MGHDK and CDR2 is SYGVNS. V was clipped by 7 bases and J by 9 bases, with 15 bases between them. The CDR3 reads CASNWDGPAQYF. CDR3 coding DNA: TGTGCCAGCAATTGGGACGGCCCGGCCCAGTACTTC.

The rearrangement links TRBV28 to TRBJ2-4; D perhaps matches TRBD2 (6 bases). Trimming took off 0 bases at V and 6 bases at J, with 36 bases between the two ends. The CDR3 has 23 residues. The germline V gene encodes CDR1 MDHEN and CDR2 SYDVKM. CDR3 in DNA: TGTGCCAGCAGTTTATGGAGGTATTCAGGCAGGGCCGGGACTTCGCTAATGGGAAACATTCAGTACTTC. Protein: CASSLWRYSGRAGTSLMGNIQYF.

The chain links TRBV30 to TRBJ1-1; D remains ambiguous. V gave up 5 bases and J gave up 0 bases, with 10 bases separating them. Germline V CDR1 and CDR2: GTSNPN, SVGIG (reference sequence). This CDR3 comprises 13 residues. DNA of the CDR3: TGTGCCTGGGCCTCGGGCGTGAACACTGAAGCTTTCTTT. Its protein is CAWASGVNTEAFF.

Only one count was recorded for this clone. The J gene is TRBJ2-2, the V gene TRBV2, with D tentatively TRBD1 (6 bases). The CDR3 loop spans 14 amino acids. V lost 11 bases to trimming and J lost 1 base, with 14 bases between them. From germline, CDR1 is SNHLY and CDR2 FYNNEI. CDR3 DNA: TGTGCCTACACTGGGGGCCTGAACACCGGGGAGCTGTTTTTT. Its protein product is CAYTGGLNTGELFF.